This is a list of T cell receptor beta chains from one sample in a study of cytomegalovirus exposure and HLA in healthy donors. Repertoires were generated with immunoSEQ multiplex PCR, while TCRdb's copy carries only in-frame clones and drops some. The table includes 250,000 or so clones, about 90% detected once. Sequences were obtained from PBMCs. These receptors all stem from a girl aged 2 to 10 in good health and CMV-seronegative. Both conserved end residues are part of each CDR3. D genes are given only for firm matches. A clone size is listed for some rows: how often the clone was seen (once, few, many), or a class if it is expanded.

clone size: NA; J gene: TRBJ1-2; D gene: NA; V gene: TRBV5-6; CDR3 protein: CASSLGQYGYTF; CDR3 DNA: TGTGCCAGCAGCCTCGGACAGTATGGCTACACCTTC
clone size: NA; J gene: TRBJ1-2; D gene: TRBD1; V gene: TRBV29-1; CDR3 protein: CSVATGTDLYGYTF; CDR3 DNA: TGCAGCGTTGCAACCGGGACAGACCTTTATGGCTACACCTTC
clone size: NA; J gene: TRBJ2-7; D gene: NA; V gene: TRBV10-3; CDR3 protein: CAISDWAGPYEQYF; CDR3 DNA: TGTGCCATCAGTGACTGGGCAGGGCCCTACGAGCAGTACTTC
clone size: NA; J gene: TRBJ2-3; D gene: NA; V gene: TRBV7-9; CDR3 protein: CASSLGAGSYTDTQYF; CDR3 DNA: TGTGCCAGCAGCTTAGGTGCGGGTTCTTACACAGATACGCAGTATTTT
clone size: NA; J gene: TRBJ1-5; D gene: NA; V gene: TRBV19; CDR3 protein: CASSRGGQPQHF; CDR3 DNA: TGTGCCAGTAGTAGAGGGGGACAGCCCCAGCATTTT
clone size: NA; J gene: TRBJ1-1; D gene: TRBD1; V gene: TRBV2; CDR3 protein: CASSSGQGGEAFF; CDR3 DNA: TGTGCCAGCAGTTCTGGACAGGGTGGAGAAGCTTTCTTT
clone size: once; J gene: TRBJ1-2; D gene: TRBD1; V gene: TRBV6-4; CDR3 protein: CASSEQGAGGYTF; CDR3 DNA: TGTGCCAGCAGTGAACAGGGGGCAGGTGGCTACACCTTC
clone size: once; J gene: TRBJ2-7; D gene: NA; V gene: TRBV4-2; CDR3 protein: CASSQGTGTYEQYF; CDR3 DNA: TGTGCCAGCAGCCAGGGTACAGGGACCTACGAGCAGTACTTC
clone size: NA; J gene: TRBJ1-2; D gene: TRBD1; V gene: TRBV6-1; CDR3 protein: CASTGQGAGGYTF; CDR3 DNA: TGTGCCAGCACCGGACAGGGCGCGGGCGGCTACACCTTC
clone size: NA; J gene: TRBJ1-1; D gene: NA; V gene: TRBV2; CDR3 protein: CASRSTELNTEAFF; CDR3 DNA: TGTGCCAGCAGATCAACGGAGTTGAACACTGAAGCTTTCTTT